Listed here is a single T cell receptor beta chain. Two consecutive negative NP/OP PCR tests, clearance, or resolved symptoms defined Cohort 3 recovery. The sample is drawn from a study of blood T cell repertoires in COVID-19. Whole-study context: Collection of acute and convalescent COVID-19 samples took place in the United States, Italy and Spain.

Losses at the gene ends were 6 bases for V and 2 bases for J; bases not matched to a gene: 3. The germline CDR1 and CDR2 sequences are SGHTA and FQGNSA. The CDR3 is made up of 14 amino acids. Measured with immunoSEQ multiplex PCR; TCRdb has only the in-frame clones, and not every one. The sample lists about 280,000 clones, 88% occurring once. The sample consisted of PBMCs or T cells enriched from blood (not recorded which). The clonotype comes from a woman aged 30 to 39 who had recovered from COVID-19. The chain has TRBV7-2 and TRBJ2-3, with 9 bases identical to TRBD2. In DNA form, the CDR3 reads TGTGCCAGCAGGGCGGGGGGGTACACAGATACGCAGTATTTT. Translating gives CASRAGGYTDTQYF.